The rows below give T cell receptor beta chains drawn from one sample of a study of vaccination and CD4 T cells after COVID-19. The antigens for these receptors are not known. TCRdb re-analysed the PCR reads in MiXCR, keeping a single row per CDR3 protein. This table has about 19,000 distinct CDR3 sequences, around 48% appearing once. The sample taken for sequencing was CD4+ T cells from blood, cultured in vitro. The receptors were gathered from a human donor who had recovered from COVID-19. CDR3s include the opening cysteine and the closing phenylalanine or tryptophan. D genes are given only for firm matches. Some rows have no size entry. The others give once, few or many, or a class for an expanded clone.

D gene: -; clone size: few; V gene: TRBV12-3/TRBV12-4; J gene: TRBJ1-5; CDR3 protein: CASSREGPGQPQHF; CDR3 DNA: TGTGCCAGCAGCCGCGAAGGACCAGGACAGCCCCAGCATTTT
D gene: -; clone size: -; V gene: TRBV11-2; J gene: TRBJ2-5; CDR3 protein: CASSSLGSRQETQYF; CDR3 DNA: TGTGCCAGCAGTTCCCTGGGTAGCAGACAAGAGACCCAGTACTTC
D gene: TRBD2; clone size: -; V gene: TRBV7-2; J gene: TRBJ2-5; CDR3 protein: CASSFTLAGGQETQYF; CDR3 DNA: TGTGCCAGCAGCTTTACCCTAGCGGGGGGCCAAGAGACCCAGTACTTC
D gene: -; clone size: -; V gene: TRBV6-1; J gene: TRBJ1-4; CDR3 protein: CASRTALREKLFF; CDR3 DNA: TGTGCCAGCAGGACGGCTCTCAGGGAAAAACTGTTTTTT
D gene: TRBD1; clone size: few; V gene: TRBV7-2; J gene: TRBJ2-7; CDR3 protein: CASSLRDRGYEQYF; CDR3 DNA: TGTGCCAGCAGCTTAAGGGACAGGGGTTACGAGCAGTACTTC
D gene: -; clone size: few; V gene: TRBV20-1; J gene: TRBJ2-7; CDR3 protein: CSAARVAEQYF; CDR3 DNA: TGCAGTGCTGCCAGGGTGGCCGAGCAGTACTTC
D gene: TRBD1; clone size: -; V gene: TRBV5-1; J gene: TRBJ2-4; CDR3 protein: CASSLSGTGANIQYF; CDR3 DNA: TGCGCCAGCAGCTTGTCAGGGACAGGGGCCAACATTCAGTACTTC
D gene: TRBD2; clone size: few; V gene: TRBV6-1; J gene: TRBJ2-1; CDR3 protein: CASSGGSSYNEQFF; CDR3 DNA: TGTGCCAGCAGCGGGGGGAGCTCCTACAATGAGCAGTTCTTC
D gene: -; clone size: -; V gene: TRBV6-5; J gene: TRBJ2-1; CDR3 protein: CASSYSWYNEQFF; CDR3 DNA: TGTGCCAGCAGTTACTCGTGGTACAATGAGCAGTTCTTC
D gene: -; clone size: -; V gene: TRBV12-3/TRBV12-4; J gene: TRBJ1-2; CDR3 protein: CASRVGGIGGYTF; CDR3 DNA: TGTGCCAGCAGAGTAGGGGGGATCGGAGGCTACACCTTC